A selection of T cell receptor beta chains follows, all from one sample in a study of cytomegalovirus exposure and HLA in healthy donors. Some clones are missing from TCRdb's copy, which holds only in-frame ones; the method was immunoSEQ multiplex PCR. The data show roughly 110,000 clones, with 60% to 80% seen just once and less than 3.5% held by the top ten. Source material: PBMCs. The receptor set was obtained from a female donor in good health and CMV-seronegative. Each CDR3 is given with its conserved first and last residue. The D gene is left open where the match is weak. Size is omitted from some rows. Given values are once, few, many or a class for expanded clones.

clone_size: -; j_call: TRBJ2-1; v_call: TRBV19; d_call: TRBD2; cdr3_nt: TGTGCCAGTAGTATAGGACATCCGCTAGCGGGAGCAGACAATGAGCAGTTCTTC; cdr3_aa: CASSIGHPLAGADNEQFF
clone_size: -; j_call: TRBJ2-5; v_call: TRBV5-4; d_call: TRBD2; cdr3_nt: TGTGCCAGCAGCTCCCGACTAGCGGAAGAGACCCAGTACTTC; cdr3_aa: CASSSRLAEETQYF
clone_size: -; j_call: TRBJ1-4; v_call: TRBV7-9; d_call: -; cdr3_nt: TGTGCCAGCAGCTCAAGGAAACAGGGACCTAATGAAAAACTGTTTTTT; cdr3_aa: CASSSRKQGPNEKLFF
clone_size: once; j_call: TRBJ1-4; v_call: TRBV19; d_call: TRBD1; cdr3_nt: TGTGCCAGTAACTTGAGACAGGGGCGTAATGAAAAACTGTTTTTT; cdr3_aa: CASNLRQGRNEKLFF
clone_size: -; j_call: TRBJ2-2; v_call: TRBV7-8; d_call: TRBD1; cdr3_nt: TGTGCCAGCAGTCGTGACAGGGTCCACACCGGGGAGCTGTTTTTT; cdr3_aa: CASSRDRVHTGELFF
clone_size: -; j_call: TRBJ2-7; v_call: TRBV21-1; d_call: -; cdr3_nt: TGTGCCAGCAGCATCCGGGACAGGAGCTCCTACGAGCAGTACTTC; cdr3_aa: CASSIRDRSSYEQYF
clone_size: -; j_call: TRBJ2-3; v_call: TRBV7-3; d_call: TRBD2; cdr3_nt: TGTGCCAGCAGCTTTCAGAGCGGGAGGAGAGATACGCAGTATTTT; cdr3_aa: CASSFQSGRRDTQYF
clone_size: -; j_call: TRBJ2-7; v_call: TRBV7-8; d_call: TRBD1; cdr3_nt: TGTGCCAGCAGCACCGGGACAGTCACCTACGAGCAGTACTTC; cdr3_aa: CASSTGTVTYEQYF
clone_size: -; j_call: TRBJ2-7; v_call: TRBV6-1; d_call: TRBD2; cdr3_nt: TGTGCCAGCAGTGACTTTATGACTAGCGGGTCCTACGAGCAGTACTTC; cdr3_aa: CASSDFMTSGSYEQYF
clone_size: -; j_call: TRBJ2-3; v_call: TRBV6-1; d_call: -; cdr3_nt: TGTGCCAGCAGTGAAGGGGCTACGCAGTATTTT; cdr3_aa: CASSEGATQYF
clone_size: -; j_call: TRBJ2-5; v_call: TRBV29-1; d_call: -; cdr3_nt: TGCAGCGTTGACTACAGAAACCAAGAGACCCAGTACTTC; cdr3_aa: CSVDYRNQETQYF
clone_size: few; j_call: TRBJ2-7; v_call: TRBV21-1; d_call: -; cdr3_nt: TGTGCCAGCAGCAAGATCAGCGGGAGAGTTAGACGCGAGCAGTACTTC; cdr3_aa: CASSKISGRVRREQYF
clone_size: -; j_call: TRBJ2-7; v_call: TRBV28; d_call: TRBD2; cdr3_nt: TGTGCCAGCAGTTTTAGGACTAGCAGCCACGAGCAGTACTTC; cdr3_aa: CASSFRTSSHEQYF
clone_size: -; j_call: TRBJ2-1; v_call: TRBV7-9; d_call: -; cdr3_nt: TGTGCCAGCAGTCCTAGGATACGGGTCGGCCAAGAGGAGCAGTTCTTC; cdr3_aa: CASSPRIRVGQEEQFF
clone_size: -; j_call: TRBJ2-1; v_call: TRBV9; d_call: TRBD2; cdr3_nt: TGTGCCAGCAGCACCCGCGGGGGACTAAGCAATGAGCAGTTCTTC; cdr3_aa: CASSTRGGLSNEQFF
clone_size: -; j_call: TRBJ1-2; v_call: TRBV5-1; d_call: TRBD1; cdr3_nt: TGCGCCAGCAGCCTCAGACAGGGCCAGTACTATGGCTACACCTTC; cdr3_aa: CASSLRQGQYYGYTF
clone_size: -; j_call: TRBJ2-1; v_call: TRBV5-6; d_call: TRBD2; cdr3_nt: TGTGCCAGCAGCTTGGTGCCTAGCGGGAGAGATGAGCAGTTCTTC; cdr3_aa: CASSLVPSGRDEQFF
clone_size: few; j_call: TRBJ2-3; v_call: TRBV27; d_call: -; cdr3_nt: TGTGCCAGCAGTTTCATCGCCCGGGAGTTCGGTCGTAGCACAGATACGCAGTATTTT; cdr3_aa: CASSFIAREFGRSTDTQYF
clone_size: -; j_call: TRBJ2-2; v_call: TRBV15; d_call: -; cdr3_nt: TGTGCCACCAGCACTGAGTCGAACACCGGGGAGCTGTTTTTT; cdr3_aa: CATSTESNTGELFF
clone_size: -; j_call: TRBJ2-5; v_call: TRBV19; d_call: TRBD1; cdr3_nt: TGTGCCAGTAGTATTGGGGACAGGGAAGAGACCCAGTACTTC; cdr3_aa: CASSIGDREETQYF
clone_size: -; j_call: TRBJ2-1; v_call: TRBV7-9; d_call: TRBD1; cdr3_nt: TGTGCCAGCAGCTCGGGACAGGGAAATGAGCAGTTCTTC; cdr3_aa: CASSSGQGNEQFF
clone_size: -; j_call: TRBJ2-1; v_call: TRBV27; d_call: TRBD2; cdr3_nt: TGTGCCAGCAGTCTCCGGACTAGCGGCAATGAGCAGTTCTTC; cdr3_aa: CASSLRTSGNEQFF
clone_size: -; j_call: TRBJ2-1; v_call: TRBV19; d_call: TRBD2; cdr3_nt: TGTGCCAGTAGTATGGAACCTCTAGCGGGAGTAAGGGGTGAGCAGTTCTTC; cdr3_aa: CASSMEPLAGVRGEQFF
clone_size: -; j_call: TRBJ1-5; v_call: TRBV14; d_call: -; cdr3_nt: TGTGCCAGCAGCCAAGATGGAACAGGGTGGTTCTATAGCAATCAGCCCCAGCATTTT; cdr3_aa: CASSQDGTGWFYSNQPQHF
clone_size: -; j_call: TRBJ1-3; v_call: TRBV2; d_call: -; cdr3_nt: TGTGCCAGCAGTGCGGTCGTCTCTGGAAACACCATATATTTT; cdr3_aa: CASSAVVSGNTIYF
clone_size: -; j_call: TRBJ2-7; v_call: TRBV11-2; d_call: -; cdr3_nt: TGTGCCAGCAGCTTCCCCCCGACTGTAAGCTCCTACGAGCAGTACTTC; cdr3_aa: CASSFPPTVSSYEQYF
clone_size: once; j_call: TRBJ1-3; v_call: TRBV5-6; d_call: -; cdr3_nt: TGTGCCAGCCGGACATGGGCCTCTGGAAACACCATATATTTT; cdr3_aa: CASRTWASGNTIYF
clone_size: few; j_call: TRBJ2-1; v_call: TRBV30; d_call: -; cdr3_nt: TGTGCCTGGAGTTTGACTCCACAAATACCTTACAATGAGCAGTTCTTC; cdr3_aa: CAWSLTPQIPYNEQFF